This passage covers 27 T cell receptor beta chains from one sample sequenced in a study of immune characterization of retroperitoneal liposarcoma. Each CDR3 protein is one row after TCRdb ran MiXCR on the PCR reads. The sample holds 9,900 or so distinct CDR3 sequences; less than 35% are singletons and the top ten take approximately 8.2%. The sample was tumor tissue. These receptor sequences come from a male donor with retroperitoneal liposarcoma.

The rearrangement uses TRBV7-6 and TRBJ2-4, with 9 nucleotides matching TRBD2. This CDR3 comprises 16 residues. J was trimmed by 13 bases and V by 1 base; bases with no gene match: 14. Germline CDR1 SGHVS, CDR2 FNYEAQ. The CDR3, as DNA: TGTGCCAGCAGCTTAGAGAGCGGGAGGATAGGCGGTGAGCAGTACTTC. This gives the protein CASSLESGRIGGEQYF.

This CDR3 reads CATSDGGARYNEQYF. Written as DNA, the CDR3 is TGTGCCACCAGTGATGGGGGGGCTCGTTACAATGAGCAGTACTTC. The chain joins TRBV24-1 to TRBJ2-3, with D maybe TRBD2 (7 bases). The J call may be incorrect, as the DNA end agrees better with TRBJ2-7. Germline CDR1 is KGHDR and CDR2 is SFDVKD. The CDR3 loop spans 15 amino acids.

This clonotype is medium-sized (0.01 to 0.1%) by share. The CDR3 protein is CASSTGAGNEQYF. The CDR3 nucleotides are TGTGCCAGCAGCACGGGGGCAGGGAACGAGCAGTACTTC. This rearrangement joins TRBV7-3 to TRBJ2-5, with D perhaps given as TRBD1 or TRBD2 (6 bases each). The DNA end is a closer match to TRBJ2-7, so the J assignment may be wrong. Germline loops: CDR1 SGHTA, CDR2 FQGTGA. CDR3 length equals 13 residues.

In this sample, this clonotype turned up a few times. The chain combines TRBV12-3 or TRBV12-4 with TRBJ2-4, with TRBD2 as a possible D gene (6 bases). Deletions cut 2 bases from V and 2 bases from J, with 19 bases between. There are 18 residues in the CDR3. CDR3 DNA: TGTGCCAGCAGTTTAAACCCCACTCTGGGGGGTTCCAAAAACATTCAGTACTTC. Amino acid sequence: CASSLNPTLGGSKNIQYF.

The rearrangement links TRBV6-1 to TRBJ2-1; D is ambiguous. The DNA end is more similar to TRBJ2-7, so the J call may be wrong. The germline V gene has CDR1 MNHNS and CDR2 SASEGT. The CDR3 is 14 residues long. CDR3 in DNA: TGTGCCAGCAGTGAATTCGGCTACGAGTACGAGCAGTACTTC. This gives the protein CASSEFGYEYEQYF.

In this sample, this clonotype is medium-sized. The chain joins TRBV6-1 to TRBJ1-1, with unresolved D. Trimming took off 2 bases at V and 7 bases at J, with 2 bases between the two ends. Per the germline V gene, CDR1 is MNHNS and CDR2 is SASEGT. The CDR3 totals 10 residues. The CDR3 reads CASSENEAFF. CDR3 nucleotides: TGTGCCAGCAGTGAAAATGAAGCTTTCTTT.

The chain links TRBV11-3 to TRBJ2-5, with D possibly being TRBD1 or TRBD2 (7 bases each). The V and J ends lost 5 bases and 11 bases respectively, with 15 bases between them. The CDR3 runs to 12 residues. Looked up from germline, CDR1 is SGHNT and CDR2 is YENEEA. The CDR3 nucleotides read TGTGCCAGCAGCCCGACAGGGAGGGAGCAGTACTTC. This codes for CASSPTGREQYF.

CDR3 region: CASSPGRYNEQYF. The CDR3, as DNA: TGTGCCAGCAGTCCCGGCCGCTACAATGAGCAGTACTTC. This chain links TRBV27 with TRBJ2-1; no clear D gene. The tail of the sequence fits TRBJ2-7 better, so the J call may be wrong. The CDR3 consists of 13 residues. Germline CDR1 is MNHEY and CDR2 is SMNVEV (reference sequence).

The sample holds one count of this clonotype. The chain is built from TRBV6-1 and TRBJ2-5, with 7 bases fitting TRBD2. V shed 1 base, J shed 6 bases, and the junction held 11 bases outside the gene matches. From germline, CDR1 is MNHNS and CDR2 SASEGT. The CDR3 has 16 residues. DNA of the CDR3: TGTGCCAGCAGTGAAGATTGGCGCGGGAGTACAAAGACCCAGTACTTC. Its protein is CASSEDWRGSTKTQYF.

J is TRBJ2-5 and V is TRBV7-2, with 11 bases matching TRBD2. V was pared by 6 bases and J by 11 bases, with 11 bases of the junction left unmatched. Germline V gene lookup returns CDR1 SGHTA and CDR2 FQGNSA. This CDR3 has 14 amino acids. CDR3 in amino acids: CASRAGLAGGVQYF. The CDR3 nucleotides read TGTGCCAGCAGGGCGGGGCTAGCGGGGGGTGTGCAGTACTTC.

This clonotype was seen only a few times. CDR3 sequence reads: CASSLIPSTYNEQYF. The CDR3 bases are TGTGCCAGCAGCTTAATTCCCAGCACCTACAATGAGCAGTACTTC. V and J are TRBV7-6 and TRBJ2-1; D is unresolved. The J call may be mistaken, given a closer DNA end match to TRBJ2-7. Germline V lookup: CDR1 SGHVS, CDR2 FNYEAQ. CDR3 length: 15 amino acids.

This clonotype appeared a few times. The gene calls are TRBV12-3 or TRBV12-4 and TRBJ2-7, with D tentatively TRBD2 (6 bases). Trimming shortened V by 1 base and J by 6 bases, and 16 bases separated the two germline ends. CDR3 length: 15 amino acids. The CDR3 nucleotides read TGTGCCAGCAGTTTAGTACGGGGGTTAGGTGGCGAGCAGTACTTC. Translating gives CASSLVRGLGGEQYF.

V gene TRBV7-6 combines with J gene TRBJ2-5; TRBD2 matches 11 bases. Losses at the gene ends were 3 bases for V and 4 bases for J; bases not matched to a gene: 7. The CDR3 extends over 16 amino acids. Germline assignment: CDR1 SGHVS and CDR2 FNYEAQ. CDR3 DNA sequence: TGTGCCAGCAGCTTGGGGACTAGCGGCTACGGAGAGACCCAGTACTTC. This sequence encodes CASSLGTSGYGETQYF. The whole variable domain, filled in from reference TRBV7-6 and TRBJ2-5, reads GAGVSQSPRYKVTKRGQDVALRCDPISGHVSLYWYRQALGQGPEFLTYFNYEAQQDKSGLPNDRFSAERPEGSISTLTIQRTEQRDSAMYRCASSLGTSGYGETQYFGPGTRLLVL.

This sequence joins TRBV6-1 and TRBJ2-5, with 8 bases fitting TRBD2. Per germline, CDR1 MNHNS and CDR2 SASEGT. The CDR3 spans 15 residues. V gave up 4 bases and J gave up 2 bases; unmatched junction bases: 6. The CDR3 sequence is CASSALAGPQETQYF. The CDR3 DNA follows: TGTGCCAGCAGTGCCCTAGCGGGTCCTCAAGAGACCCAGTACTTC.

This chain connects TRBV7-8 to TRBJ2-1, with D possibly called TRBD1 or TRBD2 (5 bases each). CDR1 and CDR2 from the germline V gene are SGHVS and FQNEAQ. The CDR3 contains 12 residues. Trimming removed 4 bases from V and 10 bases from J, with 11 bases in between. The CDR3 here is CASSSSRGEQFF. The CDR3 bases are TGTGCCAGCAGCTCATCCCGGGGCGAGCAGTTCTTC.

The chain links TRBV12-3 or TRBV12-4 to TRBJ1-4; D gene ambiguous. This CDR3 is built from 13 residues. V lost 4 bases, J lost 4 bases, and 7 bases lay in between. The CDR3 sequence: CASSSGFNEKLFF. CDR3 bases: TGTGCCAGCAGTTCGGGTTTTAATGAAAAACTGTTTTTT.

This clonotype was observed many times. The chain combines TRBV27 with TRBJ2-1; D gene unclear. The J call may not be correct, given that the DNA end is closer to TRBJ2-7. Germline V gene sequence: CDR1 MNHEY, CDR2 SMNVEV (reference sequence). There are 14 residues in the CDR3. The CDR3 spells CASSVQRNRNEQYF. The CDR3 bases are TGTGCCAGCAGCGTGCAAAGGAATCGGAATGAGCAGTACTTC.

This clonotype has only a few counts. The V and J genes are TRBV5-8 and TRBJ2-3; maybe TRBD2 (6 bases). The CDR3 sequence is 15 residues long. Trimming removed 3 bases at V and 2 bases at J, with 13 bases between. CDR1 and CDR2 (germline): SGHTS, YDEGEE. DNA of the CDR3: TGTGCCAGCAGCTCTGGCGGGACCTACACAGATACGCAGTATTTT. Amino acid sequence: CASSSGGTYTDTQYF.

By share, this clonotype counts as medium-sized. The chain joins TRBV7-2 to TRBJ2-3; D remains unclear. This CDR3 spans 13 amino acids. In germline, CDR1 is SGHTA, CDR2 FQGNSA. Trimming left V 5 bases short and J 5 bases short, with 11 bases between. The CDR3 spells CASSPMVGDTQYF. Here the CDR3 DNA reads TGTGCCAGCAGCCCCATGGTGGGAGATACGCAGTATTTT.

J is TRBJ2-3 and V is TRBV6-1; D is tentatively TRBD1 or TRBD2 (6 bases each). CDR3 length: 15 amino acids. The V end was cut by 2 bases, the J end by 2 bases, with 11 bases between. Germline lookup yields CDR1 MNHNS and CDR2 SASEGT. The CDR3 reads CASSESGALTDTQYF. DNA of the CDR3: TGTGCCAGCAGTGAATCGGGGGCCCTCACAGATACGCAGTATTTT.

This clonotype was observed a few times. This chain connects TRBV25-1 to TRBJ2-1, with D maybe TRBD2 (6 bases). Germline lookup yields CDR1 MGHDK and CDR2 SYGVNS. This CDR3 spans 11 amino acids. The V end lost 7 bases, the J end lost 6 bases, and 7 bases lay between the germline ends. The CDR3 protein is CASIAANEQFF. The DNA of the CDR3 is TGTGCCAGCATAGCGGCCAATGAGCAGTTCTTC.

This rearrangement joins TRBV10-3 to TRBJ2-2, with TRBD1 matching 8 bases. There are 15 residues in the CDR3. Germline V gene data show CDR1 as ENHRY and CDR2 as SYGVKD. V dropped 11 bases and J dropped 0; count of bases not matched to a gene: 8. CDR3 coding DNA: TGTGCCGTTACCGCAGGGGGCTCGAACACCGGGGAGCTGTTTTTT. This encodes CAVTAGGSNTGELFF.

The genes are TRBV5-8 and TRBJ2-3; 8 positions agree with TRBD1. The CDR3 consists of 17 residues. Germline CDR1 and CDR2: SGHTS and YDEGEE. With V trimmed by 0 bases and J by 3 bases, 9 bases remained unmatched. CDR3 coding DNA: TGTGCCAGCAGCTTGGAGCGGACAGGGCCGGGTACAGATACGCAGTATTTT. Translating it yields CASSLERTGPGTDTQYF.

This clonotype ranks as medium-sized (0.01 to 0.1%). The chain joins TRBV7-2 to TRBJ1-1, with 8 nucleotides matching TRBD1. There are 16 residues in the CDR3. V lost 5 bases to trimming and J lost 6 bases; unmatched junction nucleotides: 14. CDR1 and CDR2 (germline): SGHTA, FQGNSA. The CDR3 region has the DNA TGTGCCAGCAGCCCCGGACCGTTAGACAGGGGAGCTGAAGCTTTCTTT. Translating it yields CASSPGPLDRGAEAFF.

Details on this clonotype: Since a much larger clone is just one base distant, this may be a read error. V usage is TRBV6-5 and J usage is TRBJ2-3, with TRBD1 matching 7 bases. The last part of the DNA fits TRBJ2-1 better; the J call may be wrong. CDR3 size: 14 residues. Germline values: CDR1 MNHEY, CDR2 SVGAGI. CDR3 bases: TGTACCAGGGATCGGACAGGCTTCTACTACGAGCAGTTCTTC. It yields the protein CTRDRTGFYYEQFF.

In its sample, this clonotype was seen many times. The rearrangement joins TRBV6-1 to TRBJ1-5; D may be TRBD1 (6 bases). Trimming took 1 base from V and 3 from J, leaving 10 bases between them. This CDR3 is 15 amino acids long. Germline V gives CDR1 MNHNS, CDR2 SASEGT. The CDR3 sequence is CASSEVGGLNQPQHF. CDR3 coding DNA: TGTGCCAGCAGTGAAGTTGGGGGCCTCAATCAGCCCCAGCATTTT.

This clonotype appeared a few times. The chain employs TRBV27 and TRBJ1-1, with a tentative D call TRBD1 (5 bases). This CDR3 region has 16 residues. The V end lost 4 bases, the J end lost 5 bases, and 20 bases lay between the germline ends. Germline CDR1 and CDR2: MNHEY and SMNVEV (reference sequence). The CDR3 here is CASSSTGKGTVTEAFF. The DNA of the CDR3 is TGTGCCAGCAGTTCTACGGGGAAAGGGACGGTAACTGAAGCTTTCTTT.